Here is one T cell receptor (beta chain) with its context. The sample comes from a study of blood T cell repertoires in COVID-19. Overall study: Samples taken during acute and convalescent COVID-19 were collected in the United States, Italy and Spain. T cells, B-cell-depleted T cells, or PBMCs provided the cDNA or gDNA that served as material.

This CDR3 region has 13 residues. Germline V CDR1 and CDR2: MNHNY, SVGAGI (reference sequence). The trim removed 7 bases at V and 6 bases at J, leaving 7 bases unmatched. Original data processing: Nucleated cell number was recorded as an estimate derived from reference gene primer amplification. Sequencing used immunoSEQ multiplex PCR; TCRdb keeps in-frame clones, though not all of them. V and J calls and clone size are copied from that table; D and trimming were computed from the DNA. Found here are approximately 330,000 clones, about 90% of them singletons; the top ten hold almost 9.5%. This sequence originates from a woman in her 30s who had recovered from COVID-19. Sample: PBMCs or T cells enriched from blood (not recorded which). The chain carries TRBV6-6 and TRBJ2-7, with TRBD2 matching over 9 bases. The CDR3 sequence is CASMYGSGSEQYF. The CDR3 DNA reads as TGTGCCAGCATGTATGGTAGCGGGAGCGAGCAGTACTTC.